This TCR beta chain originates from a study of blood T cell repertoires in COVID-19. Study background: PBMCs, B-cell-depleted T cells, or T cells were the source of the cDNA or gDNA that made up the material.

Per the study methods: Amplification with reference gene primers provided the estimates of nucleated cell counts. Assay: immunoSEQ multiplex PCR; the TCRdb copy retains only in-frame clones and omits some. That table is the source of V, J and clone size, and D and trimming were worked out from the DNA. The table has around 200,000 clones, about 90% seen once. J was trimmed by 8 bases and V by 5 bases; bases with no gene match: 15. The CDR3 extends over 17 amino acids. The germline gives CDR1 LGHNA, CDR2 YSLEER. This chain uses TRBV4-3 with TRBJ2-1, with 10 bases aligning to TRBD1. The source is a man aged 50-59 years with acute or convalescent COVID-19. Sequencing was carried out using peripheral blood. CDR3 in DNA: TGCGCCAGCAGCAAACCCGACCCGGGACAGGGGCGGGATGAGCAGTTCTTC. Protein: CASSKPDPGQGRDEQFF.